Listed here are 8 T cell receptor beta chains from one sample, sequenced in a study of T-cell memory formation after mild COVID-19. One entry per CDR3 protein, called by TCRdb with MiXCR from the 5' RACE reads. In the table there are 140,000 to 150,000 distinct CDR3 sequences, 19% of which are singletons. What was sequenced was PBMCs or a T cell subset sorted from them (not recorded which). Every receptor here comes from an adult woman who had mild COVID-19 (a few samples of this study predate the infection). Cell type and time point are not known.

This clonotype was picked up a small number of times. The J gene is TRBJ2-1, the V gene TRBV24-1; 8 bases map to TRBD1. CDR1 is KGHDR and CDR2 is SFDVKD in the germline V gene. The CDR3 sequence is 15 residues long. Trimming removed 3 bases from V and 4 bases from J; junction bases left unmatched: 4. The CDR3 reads CATSDGTGWYNEQFF. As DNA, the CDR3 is TGTGCCACCAGTGATGGGACAGGCTGGTACAATGAGCAGTTCTTC.

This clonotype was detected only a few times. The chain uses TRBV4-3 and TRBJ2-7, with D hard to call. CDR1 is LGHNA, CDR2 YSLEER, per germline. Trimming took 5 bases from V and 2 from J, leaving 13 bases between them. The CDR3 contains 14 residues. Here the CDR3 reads CASSNHLSTYEQYF. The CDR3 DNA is TGCGCCAGCAGCAACCATTTGTCCACCTACGAGCAGTACTTC.

Written as DNA, the CDR3 is TGCGCCAGCAGCCACCCGGCCGCAAGCAATCAGCCCCAGCATTTT. It codes for CASSHPAASNQPQHF. The genes are TRBV4-1 and TRBJ1-5; D not certain. Germline CDR1 is MGHRA and CDR2 is YSYEKL. The CDR3 sequence is 15 residues long. The ends were cut back, 3 bases at V and 1 base at J, with 10 bases in the middle.

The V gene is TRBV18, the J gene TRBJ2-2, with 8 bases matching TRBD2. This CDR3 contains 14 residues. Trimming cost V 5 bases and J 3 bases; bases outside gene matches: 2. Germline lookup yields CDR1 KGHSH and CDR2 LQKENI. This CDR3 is CASSVLADTGELFF. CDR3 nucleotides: TGTGCCAGCTCAGTACTAGCGGACACCGGGGAGCTGTTTTTT. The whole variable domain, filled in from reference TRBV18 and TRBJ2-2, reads NAGVMQNPRHLVRRRGQEARLRCSPMKGHSHVYWYRQLPEEGLKFMVYLQKENIIDESGMPKERFSAEFPKEGPSILRIQQVVRGDSAAYFCASSVLADTGELFFGEGSRLTVL.

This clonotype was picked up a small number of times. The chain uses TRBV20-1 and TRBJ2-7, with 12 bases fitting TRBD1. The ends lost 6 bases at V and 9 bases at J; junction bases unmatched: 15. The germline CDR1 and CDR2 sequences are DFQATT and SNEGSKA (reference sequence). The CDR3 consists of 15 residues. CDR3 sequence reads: CSARLPGTGGAGQYF. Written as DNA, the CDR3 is TGCAGTGCGAGACTCCCCGGGACAGGGGGCGCCGGGCAGTACTTC.

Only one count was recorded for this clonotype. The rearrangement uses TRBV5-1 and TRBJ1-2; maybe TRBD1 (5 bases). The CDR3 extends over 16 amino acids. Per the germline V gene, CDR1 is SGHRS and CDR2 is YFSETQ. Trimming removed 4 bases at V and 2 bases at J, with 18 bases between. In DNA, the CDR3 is TGCGCCAGCAGCGCAAAGTCCGGGACGGGGAACTATGGCTACACCTTC. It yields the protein CASSAKSGTGNYGYTF.

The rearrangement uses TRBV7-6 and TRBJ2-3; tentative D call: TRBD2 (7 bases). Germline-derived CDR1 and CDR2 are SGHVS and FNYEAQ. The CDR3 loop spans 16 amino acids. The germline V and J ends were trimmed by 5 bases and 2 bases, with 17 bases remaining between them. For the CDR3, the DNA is TGTGCCAGCAGCCCAGAGGGGGGGATAAACACAGATACGCAGTATTTT. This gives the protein CASSPEGGINTDTQYF.

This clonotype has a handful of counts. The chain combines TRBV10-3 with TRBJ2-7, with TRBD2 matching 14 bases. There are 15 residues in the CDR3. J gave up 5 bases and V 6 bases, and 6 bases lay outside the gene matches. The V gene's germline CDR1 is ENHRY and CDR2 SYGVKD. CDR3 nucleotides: TGTGCCATCAGGACTAGCGGGGGGGCCGTAGACGAGCAGTACTTC. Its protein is CAIRTSGGAVDEQYF.